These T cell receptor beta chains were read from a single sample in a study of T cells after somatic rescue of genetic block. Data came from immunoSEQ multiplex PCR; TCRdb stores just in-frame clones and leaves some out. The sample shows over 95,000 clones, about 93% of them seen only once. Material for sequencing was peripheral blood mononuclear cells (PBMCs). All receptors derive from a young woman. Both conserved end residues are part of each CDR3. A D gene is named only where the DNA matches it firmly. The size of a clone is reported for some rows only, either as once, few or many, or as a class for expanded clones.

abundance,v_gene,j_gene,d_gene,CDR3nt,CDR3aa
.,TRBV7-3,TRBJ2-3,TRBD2,TGTGCCAGCAGCGCATACTCGACGCTAGCGGGCGGCACAGATACGCAGTATTTT,CASSAYSTLAGGTDTQYF
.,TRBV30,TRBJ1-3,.,TGTGCCTGGAGCCGGGGGGCTAGTGGAAACACCATATATTTT,CAWSRGASGNTIYF
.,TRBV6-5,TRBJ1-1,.,TGTGCCAGCAGTCTGTTGGGAGGGAACACTGAAGCTTTCTTT,CASSLLGGNTEAFF
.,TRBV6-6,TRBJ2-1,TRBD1,TGTGCCAGCACCTCGAGACAGGGTAGGAACAATGAGCAGTTCTTC,CASTSRQGRNNEQFF
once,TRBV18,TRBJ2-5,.,TGTGCCAGCTCACCGGCAGGGTTATTCCAAGAGACCCAGTACTTC,CASSPAGLFQETQYF
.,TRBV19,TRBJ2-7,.,TGTGCCAGTAGTATAGAGTTACGGGGACGGAATTTCGAGCAGTACTTC,CASSIELRGRNFEQYF
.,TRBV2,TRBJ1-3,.,TGTGCCAGCGGGGGGGGGCACTCTGGAAACACCATATATTTT,CASGGGHSGNTIYF
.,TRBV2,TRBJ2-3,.,TGTGCCAGCAGCTCCCCCCGACCTCAAGGGGGTCGCACAGATACGCAGTATTTT,CASSSPRPQGGRTDTQYF
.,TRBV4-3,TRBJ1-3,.,TGCGCCAGCAGCCAAGGGCCTCTTTCTGGAAACACCATATATTTT,CASSQGPLSGNTIYF
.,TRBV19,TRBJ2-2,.,TGTGCCAGTACCCTCGGGAACACCGGGGAGCTGTTTTTT,CASTLGNTGELFF
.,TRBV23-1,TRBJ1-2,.,TGCGCCAGCAGTCAATCGGGAGGGCCCTATGGCTACACCTTC,CASSQSGGPYGYTF
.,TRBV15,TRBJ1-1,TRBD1,TGTGCCACCAGCCACAGGGGGCCGGGTACTGAAGCTTTCTTT,CATSHRGPGTEAFF
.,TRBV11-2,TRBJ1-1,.,TGTGCCAGCAGCTTAGCGACGGTGATGAACACTGAAGCTTTCTTT,CASSLATVMNTEAFF
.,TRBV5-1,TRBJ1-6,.,TGCGCCAGCAGCTTGACAGGGAGAAATGCTTCACCCCTCCACTTT,CASSLTGRNASPLHF
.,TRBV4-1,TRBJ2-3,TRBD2,TGCGCCAGCAGCCAAGAAGCGGGGGGGCCAGGAGATACGCAGTATTTT,CASSQEAGGPGDTQYF
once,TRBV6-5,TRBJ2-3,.,TGTGCCAGCAGTTACGGGGACAGCACAGATACGCAGTATTTT,CASSYGDSTDTQYF
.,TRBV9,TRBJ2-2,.,TGTGCCAGCAGCCCCTTCTGGGGCCCTAACACCGGGGAGCTGTTTTTT,CASSPFWGPNTGELFF
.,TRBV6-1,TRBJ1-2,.,TGTGCCAGCAGTGAAATCCAGGGCTATGGCTACACCTTC,CASSEIQGYGYTF
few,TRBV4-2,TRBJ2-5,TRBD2,TGTGCCAGCAGCCAAGACCGGGGGGGCGAAGAGACCCAGTACTTC,CASSQDRGGEETQYF
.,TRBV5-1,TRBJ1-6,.,TGCGCCAGCAGCTTGAGTCGTCAGTCCTCTGGTTCACCCCTCCACTTT,CASSLSRQSSGSPLHF
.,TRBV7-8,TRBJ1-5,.,TGTGCCAGCAGCTTAGAAGGTCAGCCCCAGCATTTT,CASSLEGQPQHF
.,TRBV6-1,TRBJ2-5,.,TGTGCCAGCAGCCGGCAGCTAGATGAGACCCAGTACTTC,CASSRQLDETQYF
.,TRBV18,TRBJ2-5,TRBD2,TGTGCCAGCTCACGATCGGGACTAGCGGGGGGCCGCTACCAAGAGACCCAGTACTTC,CASSRSGLAGGRYQETQYF
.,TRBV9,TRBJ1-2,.,TGTGCCAGCAGCGTAGGGGCCACTCTCTATGGCTACACCTTC,CASSVGATLYGYTF
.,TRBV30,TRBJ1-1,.,TGTGCCTGGAGTGTCGGGGGTATCACTGAAGCTTTCTTT,CAWSVGGITEAFF
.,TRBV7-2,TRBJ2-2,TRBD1,TGTGCCAGCAGCCCCGGGACAGGGGGATCCGGGGAGCTGTTTTTT,CASSPGTGGSGELFF
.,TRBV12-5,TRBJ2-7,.,TGTGCTAGTGGTGGGGGTTACGAGCAGTACTTC,CASGGGYEQYF
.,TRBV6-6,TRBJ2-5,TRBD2,TGTGCCAGCAACGTAGGCGGGGGGGCGAAAGAGACCCAGTACTTC,CASNVGGGAKETQYF
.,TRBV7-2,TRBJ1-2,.,TGTGCCAGCAGCTTACCACCAGGGGCCTATGGCTACACCTTC,CASSLPPGAYGYTF
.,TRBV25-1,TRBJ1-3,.,TGTGCCAGCAGTGAAAGCGGAGGCCCCGGGGGAAACACCATATATTTT,CASSESGGPGGNTIYF
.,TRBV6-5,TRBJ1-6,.,TGTGCCAGCAGTTATAAGGGGAATAATTCACCCCTCCACTTT,CASSYKGNNSPLHF
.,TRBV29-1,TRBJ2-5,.,TGCAGCGTTGAAGTCATAACTGGGGAGACCCAGTACTTC,CSVEVITGETQYF
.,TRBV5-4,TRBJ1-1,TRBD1,TGTGCCAGCAGCTGGGGACAGGAAGCTTTCTTT,CASSWGQEAFF
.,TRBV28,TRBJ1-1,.,TGTGCCAGCACGTTCAACACTGAAGCTTTCTTT,CASTFNTEAFF
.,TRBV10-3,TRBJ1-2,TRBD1,TGTGCCATCAGTGAGGACAGGGATGGCTACACCTTC,CAISEDRDGYTF
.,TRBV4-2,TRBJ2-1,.,TGTGCCTCACGAGGGGGATACAATGAGCAGTTCTTC,CASRGGYNEQFF
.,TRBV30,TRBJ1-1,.,TGTGCCTGGGGGGGGGATGAAGCTTTCTTT,CAWGGDEAFF
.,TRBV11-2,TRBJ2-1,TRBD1,TGTGCCAGCAGCCCCCCGGACAGGGCCCCCTTTGGGGAGCAGTTCTTC,CASSPPDRAPFGEQFF
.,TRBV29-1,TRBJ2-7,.,TGCAGCGTTGACGGCCAGGGGGGAGGATACGAGCAGTACTTC,CSVDGQGGGYEQYF
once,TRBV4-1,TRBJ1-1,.,TGCGCCAGCAGCCAGATACGTGGGGGGGGCAAGGGGGACACTGAAGCTTTCTTT,CASSQIRGGGKGDTEAFF
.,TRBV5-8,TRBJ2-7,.,TGTGCCAGCAGCTTGGGACATAACTACGAGCAGTACTTC,CASSLGHNYEQYF
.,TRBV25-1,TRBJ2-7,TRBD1,TGTGCCAGCAGCGCCGTGGACAGGGGAACCTACGAGCAGTACTTC,CASSAVDRGTYEQYF
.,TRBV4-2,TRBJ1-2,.,TGTGCCAGCAGCCAAGCCGGGGGGGGAGCTAACTATGGCTACACCTTC,CASSQAGGGANYGYTF
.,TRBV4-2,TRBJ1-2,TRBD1,TGTGCCAGCAGCCGATCGACAGGGAATTATGGCTACACCTTC,CASSRSTGNYGYTF
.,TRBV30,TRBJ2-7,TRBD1,TGTGCCTGGGTCCGGGACAGCTCCTACGAGCAGTACTTC,CAWVRDSSYEQYF
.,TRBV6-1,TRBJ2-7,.,TGTGCCAGCAGTGAAAACTGGGAGGCCTACGAGCAGTACTTC,CASSENWEAYEQYF
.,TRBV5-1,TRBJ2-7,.,TGCGCCAGCAGCGAGGGACCTGGGGACTACGAGCAGTACTTC,CASSEGPGDYEQYF
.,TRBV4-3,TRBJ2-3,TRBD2,TGCGCCAGCAGCCAAGACCTTCGGGCTAGCGGGGGCGGAGCAGATACGCAGTATTTT,CASSQDLRASGGGADTQYF
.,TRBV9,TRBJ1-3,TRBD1,TGTGCCAGCAGCGTAACAGGGGGCGCAGGAAACACCATATATTTT,CASSVTGGAGNTIYF
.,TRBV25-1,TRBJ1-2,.,TGTGCCAGCAGCTTGACGGGAGGGATGAAAGGCTACACCTTC,CASSLTGGMKGYTF